These T cell receptor beta chains were read from a single sample in a study of T cells after yellow fever vaccination. MiXCR, run by TCRdb on the 5' RACE reads, gives a single entry per CDR3 protein. The table has around 73,000 distinct CDR3 sequences, 7.5% to 8% seen once; the top ten hold about two fifths. Source: CD8+ T cells sorted from PBMCs, taken on the day of the yellow fever booster vaccination. The source is a young man who received the YFV17D yellow fever vaccine. The CDR3 runs from the conserved cysteine through the conserved F or W. The order of the fields is CDR3 DNA, CDR3 protein, V gene, clone size, D gene, J gene. D genes are given only for firm matches. Only part of the rows carry a size: once, few, many, or a class if the clone is expanded.

CDR3 DNA: TGCGCCAGCAGCCAAGATGACGGATACAATGAGCAGTTCTTC; CDR3 protein: CASSQDDGYNEQFF; V gene: TRBV4-1; clone size: few; D gene: -; J gene: TRBJ2-1
CDR3 DNA: TGCAGCGGGCTGGCGGTGGATACCTACGAGCAGTACTTC; CDR3 protein: CSGLAVDTYEQYF; V gene: TRBV29-1; clone size: -; D gene: -; J gene: TRBJ2-7
CDR3 DNA: TGCGCCAGCAGCTTGATTGGGACTAGCGGAAACTACGAGCAGTACTTC; CDR3 protein: CASSLIGTSGNYEQYF; V gene: TRBV5-1; clone size: -; D gene: TRBD2; J gene: TRBJ2-7
CDR3 DNA: TGTGCCAGCAGCTACTATGAACCTGGGGCCAACGTCCTGACTTTC; CDR3 protein: CASSYYEPGANVLTF; V gene: TRBV7-9; clone size: many; D gene: -; J gene: TRBJ2-6
CDR3 DNA: TGTGCCAGCAGCCTCCCCCTGCCGACGACCACTGAAGCTTTCTTT; CDR3 protein: CASSLPLPTTTEAFF; V gene: TRBV7-9; clone size: -; D gene: -; J gene: TRBJ1-1
CDR3 DNA: TGTGCCAGCAGCGTAGCTCAGGGGTCCTACGAGCAGTACTTC; CDR3 protein: CASSVAQGSYEQYF; V gene: TRBV9; clone size: -; D gene: -; J gene: TRBJ2-7
CDR3 DNA: TGCAGCGTTGAGGGGCTCGTCAAGTACCAAGAGACCCAGTACTTC; CDR3 protein: CSVEGLVKYQETQYF; V gene: TRBV29-1; clone size: few; D gene: -; J gene: TRBJ2-5
CDR3 DNA: TGTGCCAGCAGCCCCGGGGACAGGGTGCGCGAGCAGTACTTC; CDR3 protein: CASSPGDRVREQYF; V gene: TRBV7-9; clone size: many; D gene: TRBD1; J gene: TRBJ2-7
CDR3 DNA: TGTGCCAGCAGTTTAAGGGCAGGGGTAGAGACCCAGTACTTC; CDR3 protein: CASSLRAGVETQYF; V gene: TRBV27; clone size: -; D gene: -; J gene: TRBJ2-5
CDR3 DNA: TGTGCCACCAGCAGCACTAGCGGGTTAAATGAGCAGTTCTTC; CDR3 protein: CATSSTSGLNEQFF; V gene: TRBV15; clone size: few; D gene: TRBD2; J gene: TRBJ2-1
CDR3 DNA: TGTGCCAGCAGCTTAGAAAGACAGGTCTACAATGAGCAGTTCTTC; CDR3 protein: CASSLERQVYNEQFF; V gene: TRBV7-3; clone size: -; D gene: -; J gene: TRBJ2-1
CDR3 DNA: TGCAGAGCTCACGGACTAGCGGTTGATGAGCAGTTCTTC; CDR3 protein: CRAHGLAVDEQFF; V gene: TRBV20-1; clone size: -; D gene: TRBD2; J gene: TRBJ2-1
CDR3 DNA: TGTGCCAGCAGCTCTCTAGCGGGAGCGGTAGATACGCAGTATTTT; CDR3 protein: CASSSLAGAVDTQYF; V gene: TRBV7-3; clone size: many; D gene: TRBD2; J gene: TRBJ2-3
CDR3 DNA: TGTGCCAGCAGCTTAGCTCTTGGACAGTTCTACGAGCAGTACTTC; CDR3 protein: CASSLALGQFYEQYF; V gene: TRBV7-9; clone size: many; D gene: -; J gene: TRBJ2-7
CDR3 DNA: TGCGCCAGCAGCCCCGGGACAGGGGGTTTCTATGGCTACACCTTC; CDR3 protein: CASSPGTGGFYGYTF; V gene: TRBV5-1; clone size: few; D gene: TRBD1; J gene: TRBJ1-2
CDR3 DNA: TGCGCCAGCAGCTTGCCAGGGAATGGCTACACCTTC; CDR3 protein: CASSLPGNGYTF; V gene: TRBV5-1; clone size: few; D gene: -; J gene: TRBJ1-2
CDR3 DNA: TGTGCCAGCAGTTACGGTCGAGAGCAGTACTTC; CDR3 protein: CASSYGREQYF; V gene: TRBV6-5; clone size: many; D gene: -; J gene: TRBJ2-7
CDR3 DNA: TGTGCCAGCTCACCGTACGAGTGGCTAGGGGAAGAGACCCAGTACTTC; CDR3 protein: CASSPYEWLGEETQYF; V gene: TRBV18; clone size: few; D gene: -; J gene: TRBJ2-5
CDR3 DNA: TGCGCCAGCAGCCAAGATTTTGAGGGGCCCTTAGAGGGCTACACCTTC; CDR3 protein: CASSQDFEGPLEGYTF; V gene: TRBV4-1; clone size: -; D gene: -; J gene: TRBJ1-2
CDR3 DNA: TGTGCCAGCAATTTTCGGGGGATTGGCAATGAGCAGTTCTTC; CDR3 protein: CASNFRGIGNEQFF; V gene: TRBV12-3/TRBV12-4; clone size: few; D gene: -; J gene: TRBJ2-1
CDR3 DNA: TGTGCCAGTAGTATCGGCGCTAGCGGCGCCTCAGGCGAGTTCTTC; CDR3 protein: CASSIGASGASGEFF; V gene: TRBV19; clone size: few; D gene: TRBD2; J gene: TRBJ2-1
CDR3 DNA: TGCGCCAGCAGCGGTAAGACTAGCGGGCGGACCTTCTCCTACAATGAGCAGTTCTTC; CDR3 protein: CASSGKTSGRTFSYNEQFF; V gene: TRBV5-1; clone size: -; D gene: TRBD2; J gene: TRBJ2-1
CDR3 DNA: TGTGCCAGCAGCTCAAAGGGGCTTCTCTCGGGAGCGTATGAAGATACGCAGTATTTT; CDR3 protein: CASSSKGLLSGAYEDTQYF; V gene: TRBV11-1; clone size: few; D gene: -; J gene: TRBJ2-3
CDR3 DNA: TGTGCCAGCAGTCCCCGGGACTGGGACGGGTATGGCAATGAGCAGTTCTTC; CDR3 protein: CASSPRDWDGYGNEQFF; V gene: TRBV6-2/TRBV6-3; clone size: few; D gene: -; J gene: TRBJ2-1
CDR3 DNA: TGTGCCAGCAGCCAGGACAGCAGCTCCTACAATGAGCAGTTCTTC; CDR3 protein: CASSQDSSSYNEQFF; V gene: TRBV12-3/TRBV12-4; clone size: -; D gene: -; J gene: TRBJ2-1
CDR3 DNA: TGTGCCTGTTCCCCTAGCGGTCCCTACAATGAGCAGTTCTTC; CDR3 protein: CACSPSGPYNEQFF; V gene: TRBV30; clone size: many; D gene: TRBD2; J gene: TRBJ2-1
CDR3 DNA: TGTGCCAGCAGCTTAGCCGCAGGGACAGGGGGCCTTAAAAACATTCAGTACTTC; CDR3 protein: CASSLAAGTGGLKNIQYF; V gene: TRBV7-2; clone size: -; D gene: TRBD1; J gene: TRBJ2-4
CDR3 DNA: TGCGCCAGCAGCCCGCACGGGACATACTACGAGCAGTACTTC; CDR3 protein: CASSPHGTYYEQYF; V gene: TRBV4-1; clone size: few; D gene: -; J gene: TRBJ2-7
CDR3 DNA: TGTGCTAGTGGTTTGGAAACCGGGACAGGGGAGAGGGACGAGCAGTACTTC; CDR3 protein: CASGLETGTGERDEQYF; V gene: TRBV12-5; clone size: -; D gene: TRBD1; J gene: TRBJ2-7
CDR3 DNA: TGTGCCAGCAGAGGGACTAGCGGCACAGATACGCAGTATTTT; CDR3 protein: CASRGTSGTDTQYF; V gene: TRBV9; clone size: -; D gene: TRBD2; J gene: TRBJ2-3
CDR3 DNA: TGTGCCAGCAGCGTCCCCCGCGCTAGCGGTGGGAATGAGCAGTTCTTC; CDR3 protein: CASSVPRASGGNEQFF; V gene: TRBV9; clone size: few; D gene: TRBD2; J gene: TRBJ2-1
CDR3 DNA: TGTGCCAGCAGCGTTTCTAGCGTCCAAGAGACCCAGTACTTC; CDR3 protein: CASSVSSVQETQYF; V gene: TRBV9; clone size: many; D gene: -; J gene: TRBJ2-5
CDR3 DNA: TGCAGTGCTAGGGACAGGGCTTACTACGAGCAGTACTTC; CDR3 protein: CSARDRAYYEQYF; V gene: TRBV20-1; clone size: many; D gene: TRBD1; J gene: TRBJ2-7
CDR3 DNA: TGTGCCAGCAGCCCCGAGGGACTAGGCAGCGGTGAGCAGTTCTTC; CDR3 protein: CASSPEGLGSGEQFF; V gene: TRBV12-3/TRBV12-4; clone size: many; D gene: TRBD2; J gene: TRBJ2-1
CDR3 DNA: TGTGCCAGCAGGGAGGGACTAGCGGGAGGGTATTCCACAGATACGCAGTATTTT; CDR3 protein: CASREGLAGGYSTDTQYF; V gene: TRBV6-1; clone size: few; D gene: TRBD2; J gene: TRBJ2-3
CDR3 DNA: TGTGCCAGCAGTTTGGGCGGGAAAGCCGAGCCGTACTTC; CDR3 protein: CASSLGGKAEPYF; V gene: TRBV12-3/TRBV12-4; clone size: -; D gene: -; J gene: TRBJ2-7
CDR3 DNA: TGTGCCAGCAGCTTCGACACCGCCCCCCCCACAGATACGCAGTATTTT; CDR3 protein: CASSFDTAPPTDTQYF; V gene: TRBV7-8; clone size: many; D gene: -; J gene: TRBJ2-3
CDR3 DNA: TGCGCCAGCAGCGGACTATCCGGGGAGCTGTTTTTT; CDR3 protein: CASSGLSGELFF; V gene: TRBV10-1; clone size: few; D gene: -; J gene: TRBJ2-2
CDR3 DNA: TGTGCCACCGGGGGTCGCGGGGAGCTGTTTTTT; CDR3 protein: CATGGRGELFF; V gene: TRBV24-1; clone size: few; D gene: -; J gene: TRBJ2-2
CDR3 DNA: TGCGCCAGCAGCCAAGAGGGCACAGCCACCTACGAGCAGTACTTC; CDR3 protein: CASSQEGTATYEQYF; V gene: TRBV4-1; clone size: few; D gene: -; J gene: TRBJ2-7
CDR3 DNA: TGCAGCGTTGATGAGGGGGGGGGTGAGCAGTTCTTC; CDR3 protein: CSVDEGGGEQFF; V gene: TRBV29-1; clone size: -; D gene: -; J gene: TRBJ2-1
CDR3 DNA: TGCGCCAGCAGCCAAGATTGGCGGAAGTCCCCCAATGAGCAGTTCTTC; CDR3 protein: CASSQDWRKSPNEQFF; V gene: TRBV4-1; clone size: -; D gene: -; J gene: TRBJ2-1
CDR3 DNA: TGCAGTGCTAGAGCCCACGGACAGGCAGGGAAGAAGGCTTTCTTT; CDR3 protein: CSARAHGQAGKKAFF; V gene: TRBV20-1; clone size: -; D gene: TRBD1; J gene: TRBJ1-1
CDR3 DNA: TGTGCCAGCAGCCTGGCGGGGACAAGCGGGCAGTACTTC; CDR3 protein: CASSLAGTSGQYF; V gene: TRBV7-9; clone size: -; D gene: -; J gene: TRBJ2-7
CDR3 DNA: TGTGCCAGCAGCCAAGATAGCGGGGAACTCTACAATGAGCAGTTCTTC; CDR3 protein: CASSQDSGELYNEQFF; V gene: TRBV3-1; clone size: -; D gene: TRBD2; J gene: TRBJ2-1
CDR3 DNA: TGTGCCAGCAGTTTAAGGACAGACCTCTCCTACGAGCAGTACTTC; CDR3 protein: CASSLRTDLSYEQYF; V gene: TRBV27; clone size: -; D gene: -; J gene: TRBJ2-7
CDR3 DNA: TGTGCCAGCAGTGAACCCGGTTCTAGCAATCAGCCCCAGCATTTT; CDR3 protein: CASSEPGSSNQPQHF; V gene: TRBV6-1; clone size: -; D gene: -; J gene: TRBJ1-5
CDR3 DNA: TGTGCCAGCAGTTGGACAGGGCACAATGAGCAGTTCTTC; CDR3 protein: CASSWTGHNEQFF; V gene: TRBV2; clone size: many; D gene: TRBD1; J gene: TRBJ2-1
CDR3 DNA: TGTGCCAGCAGGCCGGGGGAGACCTACGAGCAGTACTTC; CDR3 protein: CASRPGETYEQYF; V gene: TRBV27; clone size: few; D gene: -; J gene: TRBJ2-7
CDR3 DNA: TGCGCCAGCAGCCAAAATTCGAACTACGAGCAGTACTTC; CDR3 protein: CASSQNSNYEQYF; V gene: TRBV4-3; clone size: many; D gene: -; J gene: TRBJ2-7
CDR3 DNA: TGCAGTGCTAGAATCCAGAACAACGAGCAGTACTTC; CDR3 protein: CSARIQNNEQYF; V gene: TRBV20-1; clone size: few; D gene: -; J gene: TRBJ2-7
CDR3 DNA: TGTGCCAGCAGCTTAAGGTGGGGGGGCGAGCAGTACTTC; CDR3 protein: CASSLRWGGEQYF; V gene: TRBV7-9; clone size: -; D gene: TRBD2; J gene: TRBJ2-7
CDR3 DNA: TGCAGTGCTGCCGGGACTAGCGGGAGAGGGGGCACAGATACGCAGTATTTT; CDR3 protein: CSAAGTSGRGGTDTQYF; V gene: TRBV20-1; clone size: few; D gene: TRBD2; J gene: TRBJ2-3
CDR3 DNA: TGCGCCAGCAGCCCAGGAGGTCGGGGGGTACAGAATGAGCAGTTCTTC; CDR3 protein: CASSPGGRGVQNEQFF; V gene: TRBV5-1; clone size: few; D gene: TRBD2; J gene: TRBJ2-1
CDR3 DNA: TGTGCCAGCAGCTGGGACGGCCTCTACGAGCAGTACTTC; CDR3 protein: CASSWDGLYEQYF; V gene: TRBV28; clone size: few; D gene: -; J gene: TRBJ2-7
CDR3 DNA: TGTGCCAGCAGTTTATACCCCGGCGCCTACGAGCAGTACTTC; CDR3 protein: CASSLYPGAYEQYF; V gene: TRBV28; clone size: few; D gene: -; J gene: TRBJ2-7
CDR3 DNA: TGTGCCACCAGGCCGGGACTAGCGGTAGATGAGCAGTTCTTC; CDR3 protein: CATRPGLAVDEQFF; V gene: TRBV15; clone size: -; D gene: TRBD2; J gene: TRBJ2-1
CDR3 DNA: TGCAGTGCTAGAGACATGTACAGGGCCGAGCAGTACTTC; CDR3 protein: CSARDMYRAEQYF; V gene: TRBV20-1; clone size: many; D gene: -; J gene: TRBJ2-7
CDR3 DNA: TGTGCCAGCAGCTTGAAAGGGCAGCACCTAAACACTGAAGCTTTCTTT; CDR3 protein: CASSLKGQHLNTEAFF; V gene: TRBV5-5; clone size: -; D gene: -; J gene: TRBJ1-1